Listed here are 26 T cell receptor beta chains from one sample, sequenced in a study of identical twins. TCRdb reprocessed the 5' RACE reads with MiXCR, giving one entry per CDR3 protein. The sample has approximately 600,000 distinct CDR3 sequences; just over 7% are singletons. Another study also made use of these data, one on yellow fever vaccine responses in identical twins.

Material for sequencing was PBMCs. The origin of the receptors is a woman under 30 in good health.

With respect to this clonotype: Compared with germline, one end of the junction differs, possibly owing to a read error. The chain recombines TRBV5-8 with TRBJ2-1, with 9 bases aligning to TRBD2. CDR1 is SGHTS, CDR2 YDEGEE, per germline. This CDR3 region has 16 residues. The CDR3 DNA reads TGTGCCAGCAGCCCTCAGCTAGCGGGATGGGTCAAGCATTCGCTCTTC. It translates to CASSPQLAGWVKHSLF.

This clonotype was seen only a few times. The V and J genes are TRBV6-2 or TRBV6-3 and TRBJ2-6; 8 bases agree with TRBD1. CDR3 length: 20 amino acids. Germline lookup yields CDR1 MNHEY and CDR2 SVGEGT. Trimming at V came to 5 bases and at J to 0 bases, leaving 15 bases not matched to a gene. CDR3 amino acids: CASSPSLSGQGDSGANVLTF. The CDR3 nucleotides read TGTGCCAGCAGTCCTTCTCTTAGCGGACAGGGCGACTCTGGGGCCAACGTCCTGACTTTC.

This clonotype has ten or more counts. The chain couples TRBV7-8 to TRBJ2-1, with TRBD2 matching 7 bases. The V gene end was trimmed by 0 bases and the J gene end by 8 bases; junction bases not matched to a gene: 7. CDR3 length equals 15 residues. CDR1 SGHVS and CDR2 FQNEAQ come from the germline V gene. The CDR3 DNA follows: TGTGCCAGCAGCTTAGCAGGACTAGTGATAGATGAGCAGTTCTTC. This sequence encodes CASSLAGLVIDEQFF.

The chain couples TRBV4-2 to TRBJ2-3, with D possibly TRBD1 on 5 matching bases. The CDR3 extends over 16 amino acids. V lost 0 bases and J lost 3, with 13 bases in between. Germline loops: CDR1 LGHNA, CDR2 YNFKEQ. CDR3 sequence reads: CASSQELAGLTDTQYF. In DNA form, the CDR3 reads TGTGCCAGCAGCCAAGAATTGGCAGGGTTGACAGATACGCAGTATTTT.

This rearrangement joins TRBV9 to TRBJ2-1; tentatively, D is TRBD2 (7 bases). The CDR3 totals 16 residues. The ends were cut back, 5 bases at V and 0 bases at J, with 15 bases in the middle. Germline-derived CDR1 and CDR2 are SGDLS and YYNGEE. The CDR3 loop is CASSNGGGSSYNEQFF. CDR3 sequence (DNA): TGTGCCAGCAGTAACGGGGGCGGGAGCTCCTACAATGAGCAGTTCTTC.

The genes are TRBV20-1 and TRBJ2-1; 12 bases agree with TRBD2. CDR1 DFQATT and CDR2 SNEGSKA come from the germline V gene (reference sequence). CDR3 length: 14 amino acids. The junction had 6 bases not matched to a gene; V was cut back by 4 bases and J by 8 bases. DNA of the CDR3: TGCAGTGCTAACCCGGGACTAGCGGGCCATGAGCAGTTCTTC. Translation gives CSANPGLAGHEQFF.

This clonotype was recorded many times. The chain carries TRBV5-1 and TRBJ2-1; D may be TRBD2 (7 bases). The V and J ends lost 0 bases and 9 bases respectively, with 22 bases between them. CDR1 is SGHRS and CDR2 is YFSETQ in the germline V gene. The CDR3 loop spans 17 amino acids. The CDR3 nucleotides are TGCGCCAGCAGCTTGGGAGTTCCTGTGGGGGGGCTTGTTGAGCAGTTCTTC. The encoded protein is CASSLGVPVGGLVEQFF.

A note on this clonotype: Being one base from a much bigger clone, this may be a read error. The gene calls are TRBV27 and TRBJ2-1, with a possible D match to TRBD2 (6 bases). There are 15 residues in the CDR3. Germline CDR1 reads MNHEY; CDR2 reads SMNVEV (reference sequence). The DNA for the CDR3 is TGTTCCAGCACTCAAGGGGACTGGGTCCACAATGAGCAGTTCTTC. Its protein is CSSTQGDWVHNEQFF.

This clonotype occurred a few times. The chain has TRBV11-2 and TRBJ2-2, with TRBD2 matching 9 bases. Trimming removed 3 bases from V and 7 bases from J; junction bases left unmatched: 6. The germline CDR1 and CDR2 sequences are SGHAT and FQNNGV. This CDR3 comprises 15 residues. CDR3 loop: CASSFNLAGSGELFF. As DNA, the CDR3 is TGTGCCAGCAGCTTTAACCTAGCGGGAAGCGGGGAGCTGTTTTTT. Looking up the rest from reference TRBV11-2 and TRBJ2-2 gives the full variable domain: EAGVAQSPRYKIIEKRQSVAFWCNPISGHATLYWYQQILGQGPKLLIQFQNNGVVDDSQLPKDRFSAERLKGVDSTLKIQPAKLEDSAVYLCASSFNLAGSGELFFGEGSRLTVL.

This clonotype was counted many times. The V call is TRBV29-1, the J call TRBJ2-4, with D perhaps TRBD1 (6 bases). From germline, CDR1 is SQVTM and CDR2 ANQGSEA. CDR3 length equals 12 residues. The V and J ends lost 3 bases and 10 bases respectively, with 13 bases between them. CDR3 DNA sequence: TGCAGCGTTGATCATGGGGGCTCGATTCAGTACTTC. Protein: CSVDHGGSIQYF.

The gene calls are TRBV29-1 and TRBJ2-3; D gene unclear. The germline V and J ends were trimmed by 5 bases and 4 bases, with 16 bases remaining between them. The CDR3 covers 14 residues. Looked up from germline, CDR1 is SQVTM and CDR2 is ANQGSEA. CDR3: CSVTPRLVPDTQYF. The CDR3 DNA is TGCAGCGTTACCCCTCGTTTGGTTCCAGATACGCAGTATTTT.

This clonotype has ten or more counts. The chain is built from TRBV7-9 and TRBJ2-1, with TRBD2 matching over 7 bases. The junction had 11 bases not matched to a gene; V was cut back by 5 bases and J by 4 bases. This CDR3 is 16 amino acids long. From germline, CDR1 is SEHNR and CDR2 FQNEAQ (reference sequence). The chain's CDR3 is CASSPVWGEGYNEQFF. The CDR3 DNA reads TGTGCCAGCAGCCCGGTATGGGGGGAGGGGTACAATGAGCAGTTCTTC.

This clonotype was picked up many times. The chain combines TRBV5-1 with TRBJ2-7; possible D gene TRBD1, 5 bases. This CDR3 comprises 15 residues. Looked up from germline, CDR1 is SGHRS and CDR2 is YFSETQ. V lost 0 bases to trimming and J lost 1 base, with 11 bases between them. DNA for the CDR3: TGCGCCAGCAGCTTGGGCGCAGGGCCTTCCTACGAGCAGTACGTC. Its protein product is CASSLGAGPSYEQYV.

The chain combines TRBV11-3 with TRBJ2-5, with TRBD2 matching over 7 bases. The CDR3 spans 16 residues. Per the germline V gene, CDR1 is SGHNT and CDR2 is YENEEA. The trim removed 4 bases at V and 2 bases at J, leaving 10 bases unmatched. For the CDR3, the DNA is TGTGCCAGCAGCTCGTATATAGAGCGGGAACAAGAGACCCAGTACTTC. Protein product: CASSSYIEREQETQYF.

This clonotype occurred many times. The chain uses TRBV21-1 and TRBJ1-2; the table names TRBD1, a call not compared with the DNA. TRBV21-1 counts as a pseudogene. This CDR3 region has 15 residues. Here the CDR3 reads CASSKGGGRDYGYTF. CDR3 nucleotide sequence: TGTGCCAGCAGCAAAGGCGGGGGGCGTGACTATGGCTACACCTTC.

This clonotype was recorded many times. V and J are TRBV6-2 or TRBV6-3 and TRBJ1-1; 9 positions agree with TRBD1. The CDR3 consists of 15 residues. After removal of 7 bases from V and 5 bases from J, the junction contained 11 bases not matched to a gene. The V gene's germline CDR1 is MNHEY and CDR2 SVGEGT. The CDR3 protein is CASTPPGQGWTEAFF. The CDR3 nucleotides read TGTGCCAGCACCCCACCGGGACAGGGTTGGACTGAAGCTTTCTTT.

V is TRBV6-5 and J is TRBJ1-1; D unclear. Germline V gene lookup returns CDR1 MNHEY and CDR2 SVGAGI. The CDR3 length is 15 residues. V dropped 0 bases and J dropped 0 bases, with 8 bases sitting between them. The CDR3 DNA reads as TGTGCCAGCAGTTACTCGACGGGGATGAACACTGAAGCTTTCTTT. Translated: CASSYSTGMNTEAFF.

In this sample, this clonotype turned up many times. This chain joins TRBV3-1 and TRBJ2-5, with D perhaps being TRBD1 or TRBD2 (5 bases each). CDR1 is LGHDT, CDR2 YNNKEL, per germline (reference sequence). The CDR3 length is 14 residues. Trimming took 3 bases from V and 5 from J, leaving 13 bases between them. This chain's CDR3 is CASSHNGAGETQYF. The CDR3 nucleotides are TGTGCCAGCAGCCATAACGGGGCTGGGGAGACCCAGTACTTC.

This clonotype has just a few counts. The chain joins TRBV12-3 or TRBV12-4 to TRBJ2-5, with TRBD1 matching over 7 bases. The CDR3 is made up of 14 amino acids. V was clipped by 6 bases and J by 2 bases; unmatched bases: 6. The CDR3 region has the DNA TGTGCCAGCAGCAAGACAGGGTCTCAAGAGACCCAGTACTTC. Encoded protein: CASSKTGSQETQYF.

This clonotype was counted at least ten times. This chain uses TRBV12-3 or TRBV12-4 with TRBJ1-2, with 9 bases aligning to TRBD1. The ends lost 5 bases at V and 7 bases at J; junction bases unmatched: 8. This CDR3 is built from 14 residues. The CDR3 DNA follows: TGTGCCAGCAGTGCGACAGGGGGTTATTCTGGCTACACCTTC. This codes for CASSATGGYSGYTF.

V is TRBV5-1 and J is TRBJ2-1; 10 nucleotides agree with TRBD2. The CDR3 contains 17 residues. CDR1 and CDR2 from the germline V gene are SGHRS and YFSETQ. The trim removed 3 bases at V and 3 bases at J, leaving 9 bases unmatched. CDR3 sequence: CASSWTLAGGHYNEQFF. As DNA, the CDR3 is TGCGCCAGCAGCTGGACCTTAGCGGGAGGACACTACAATGAGCAGTTCTTC.

This clonotype has a count of ten or more. The CDR3 is CASSLVGQGRADTQYF. CDR3 nucleotide sequence: TGCGCCAGCAGCTTGGTTGGACAGGGTCGGGCAGATACGCAGTATTTT. The genes are TRBV5-1 and TRBJ2-3; 8 bases map to TRBD1. CDR1 and CDR2 (germline): SGHRS, YFSETQ. The V and J ends lost 0 bases and 4 bases, in that order; junction bases with no gene match: 7. This CDR3 has 16 residues.

The chain is built from TRBV12-3 or TRBV12-4 and TRBJ1-1; perhaps TRBD1 as D (5 bases). V was trimmed by 6 bases and J by 5 bases, leaving 13 bases between them. The CDR3 is 13 residues long. CDR3 loop: CASRSGGWTEAFF. CDR3 DNA sequence: TGTGCCAGCAGATCCGGGGGATGGACTGAAGCTTTCTTT.

This clonotype occurred a few times. V and J are TRBV7-9 and TRBJ2-7; TRBD2 aligns across 7 bases. With 4 bases clipped from V and 0 bases from J, the junction kept 12 bases outside the gene matches. Germline CDR1 SEHNR, CDR2 FQNEAQ (reference sequence). This CDR3 has 17 amino acids. The CDR3 nucleotides read TGTGCCAGCAGCTCCCCCCGAAAACTAGCGTCCTCCTACGAGCAGTACTTC. Translating gives CASSSPRKLASSYEQYF.

This clonotype was observed a handful of times. This chain links TRBV10-3 with TRBJ1-1; D remains unclear. CDR1 ENHRY and CDR2 SYGVKD come from the germline V gene. V lost 3 bases and J 4 bases, leaving 12 bases between the germline ends. CDR3 length: 14 amino acids. CDR3 protein: CAISDRGGSTEAFF. CDR3 nucleotides: TGTGCCATCAGTGACCGGGGAGGTTCCACTGAAGCTTTCTTT.

V is TRBV10-3 and J is TRBJ2-7; unclear D gene. CDR1 ENHRY and CDR2 SYGVKD come from the germline V gene. Trimming stripped 4 bases from V and 4 bases from J, with 14 bases between. This CDR3 has 14 residues. CDR3 nucleotide sequence: TGTGCCATCAGTGCCGCCATATCCCCATACGAGCAGTACGTC. Translated: CAISAAISPYEQYV.